This TCR beta chain is drawn from a study of T cells in narcolepsy (dated by TCRdb to the late 2010s). Turning to the overall study: The study enrolled patients with narcolepsy type 1 or type 2 (NT1, NT2) together with healthy control donors. The study sought autoreactive T cells targeting hypocretin neuron self-antigens (hypocretin, TRIB2) in narcolepsy patients, using TCR Vbeta sequencing to track clonotypes in blood and CSF. Paper-wide results and their limitations: In plots comparing CSF and blood CD4+ T cell clonotypes from the same patient, HCRT-specific and TRIB2-specific autoreactive clonotypes were highlighted. No sequences matching autoreactive T cell clones were contained in some blood memory CD4+ repertoires from patients and controls. According to the report, autoreactive clonotypes were detected serially in the blood of the same patients and of different patients, but not in healthy controls. Numbers of sequenced blood memory CD4+ clonotypes were comparable, averaging approximately 38,000 in patients and about 33,000 in controls.

A word on this clone: Its target antigen remains unknown. Per-base quality was not reported, and no clone a single base away is much larger than it.

The cysteine opens and the phenylalanine closes a CDR3 of 14 amino acids. This entry keeps only the CDR3 DNA: 42 bases, framed from base 1. As encoded in the germline V gene (reference sequence), CDR1 is GTSNPN while CDR2 is SVGIG. Relative to germline, V is missing 1 base and J is missing 9 bases, with 7 bases of the junction outside any gene match. For TCR Vbeta sequencing, memory CD4+ T cells were sorted ex vivo from the peripheral blood of both healthy controls and narcolepsy patients. Libraries came from the immunoSEQ multiplex PCR assay. TCRdb took this table from immuneACCESS and kept in-frame rearrangements with V and J called. Such tables lack part of the clones; where checked against another copy, unresolved V genes explain under half of the gap, and the rest is unexplained. Across this sample there are tens of thousands of clones, with 75% to 85% seen only once. Under 3.5% of the sample goes to the ten largest clones.

The specimen sequenced was CD45RA- memory CD4+ T cells from PBMCs. The meaning of the sample's cell subset or site label: memory T cells sorted ex vivo from peripheral blood. The origin of this receptor is a human donor with narcolepsy. The chain employs TRBV30 and TRBJ2-3, with 10 bases matching TRBD1. CDR3 protein: CAWSAGGQGITQYF. The nucleotide sequence reads as follows: TGTGCCTGGAGTGCGGGGGGACAGGGGATCACGCAGTATTTT.